The sample holds many counts of the clone carrying this TCR beta chain. What it binds is not known. The data originate from a study of CD8 T cells in ankylosing spondylitis. TCRdb reanalysed the 5' RACE reads using MiXCR and keeps one entry per CDR3 protein. The data show about 800,000 distinct CDR3 sequences, approximately 12% seen once. Study findings and constraints: It was reported that disease-linked clones were significantly enriched in matched ankylosing spondylitis synovial fluid. One TCR beta motif, made up of roughly eight highly homologous variants, appeared characteristic of ankylosing spondylitis blood. The authors found the disease-linked clones to be CD8+ and relatively rare in peripheral blood.

The CDR3 length is 17 residues. With 4 bases clipped from V and 3 bases from J, the junction kept 10 bases outside the gene matches. Per the germline V gene, CDR1 is SGHRS and CDR2 is YFSETQ. The sequencing input was blood, either unsorted or a sorted T cell fraction (not recorded which). This chain connects TRBV5-1 to TRBJ2-7, with 13 bases identical to TRBD2. This receptor was identified in a male donor with ankylosing spondylitis. The chain's CDR3 is CASSAGLAGARFYEQYF. CDR3 DNA: TGCGCCAGCAGCGCCGGACTAGCGGGGGCTCGGTTCTACGAGCAGTACTTC. The complete variable domain, with remaining parts taken from reference TRBV5-1 and TRBJ2-7, reads KAGVTQTPRYLIKTRGQQVTLSCSPISGHRSVSWYQQTPGQGLQFLFEYFSETQRNKGNFPGRFSGRQFSNSRSEMNVSTLELGDSALYLCASSAGLAGARFYEQYFGPGTRLTVT.